A single sample gave rise to the 7 T cell receptor beta chains below, sequenced in a study of response to subunit inactivated influenza vaccine. TCRdb passed the RT-PCR reads through MiXCR, listing each CDR3 protein once. The table has just under 550,000 distinct CDR3 sequences, approximately 20% seen once; the top ten hold approximately 3%. The same data also went into a second study, on T cells expressing NK-cell markers. That publication notes: As the method of synthesis, 5'RACE template switching with UMIs yielded TCR beta cDNA.

The specimen comprised CD4+ T cells sorted from PBMCs, sampled 12 days after vaccination. The receptors here all came from a man aged 50 to 60 who received an inactivated influenza vaccine.

This clonotype came up once. The chain joins TRBV7-2 to TRBJ2-2; 8 positions match TRBD2. The CDR3 is 17 residues long. Per germline, CDR1 SGHTA and CDR2 FQGNSA. Trimming at V came to 8 bases and at J to 4 bases, leaving 15 bases not matched to a gene. CDR3 in amino acids: CASSPSTSGIATGELFF. In DNA form, the CDR3 reads TGTGCCAGCTCCCCGAGTACTAGCGGCATCGCCACCGGGGAGCTGTTTTTT.

The chain has TRBV3-1 and TRBJ2-3; D may be TRBD1 (6 bases). The germline V and J ends were trimmed by 5 bases and 3 bases, with 9 bases remaining between them. The CDR3 totals 13 residues. Germline lookup yields CDR1 LGHDT and CDR2 YNNKEL (reference sequence). The CDR3 region is CASSSTGTDTQYF. The DNA of the CDR3 is TGTGCCAGCAGCTCTACAGGGACAGATACGCAGTATTTT.

This clonotype came up many times. V and J are TRBV12-3 or TRBV12-4 and TRBJ2-1; TRBD2 aligns across 8 bases. This CDR3 region has 15 residues. The junction had 5 bases not matched to a gene; V was cut back by 4 bases and J by 3 bases. CDR3 region: CASSWESGSYNEQFF. CDR3 coding DNA: TGTGCCAGCAGTTGGGAGAGCGGGAGCTACAATGAGCAGTTCTTC.

The genes are TRBV27 and TRBJ1-1; TRBD1 might be the D (6 bases). Germline loops: CDR1 MNHEY, CDR2 SMNVEV (reference sequence). Trimming stripped 5 bases from V and 6 bases from J, with 13 bases between. The CDR3 totals 13 residues. The CDR3 sequence: CASSQSSGAEAFF. The DNA for the CDR3 is TGTGCCAGCAGTCAAAGCTCAGGGGCTGAAGCTTTCTTT.

The gene calls are TRBV7-2 and TRBJ1-1; D possibly corresponds to TRBD1 (6 bases). Trimming left V 1 base short and J 0 bases short, with 9 bases between. The CDR3 contains 15 residues. Germline assignment: CDR1 SGHTA and CDR2 FQGNSA. CDR3 in amino acids: CASSLETGVNTEAFF. CDR3 nucleotides: TGTGCCAGCAGCTTAGAGACAGGCGTGAACACTGAAGCTTTCTTT.

This clonotype was found a few times. The V and J genes are TRBV29-1 and TRBJ2-1; the D gene is possibly TRBD2 (7 bases). CDR3 length equals 16 residues. The V and J ends lost 2 bases and 4 bases respectively, with 18 bases between them. Germline assignment: CDR1 SQVTM and CDR2 ANQGSEA. CDR3 loop: CSVESRGGAGYNEQFF. Written as DNA, the CDR3 is TGCAGCGTTGAATCTCGAGGGGGGGCAGGGTACAATGAGCAGTTCTTC.

The DNA of the CDR3 is TGCAGTGCCGAGGGACAGCGTGTACAAGAGACCCAGTACTTC. It is translated as CSAEGQRVQETQYF. This chain joins TRBV20-1 and TRBJ2-5, with TRBD1 identical over 7 bases. Germline values: CDR1 DFQATT, CDR2 SNEGSKA (reference sequence). The junction had 9 bases not matched to a gene; V was cut back by 6 bases and J by 2 bases. This CDR3 spans 14 amino acids.